These 17 T cell receptor beta chains came from one sample sequenced in a study of blood T cell repertoires in COVID-19. Only in-frame clones appear in the TCRdb table, and some are missing; sequencing was by immunoSEQ multiplex PCR. The table shows tens of thousands of clones, with about nine tenths occurring only once. The sample comprised peripheral blood. These receptors came from a man in his 60s with COVID-19, enrolled during active disease.

The chain is built from TRBV10-1 and TRBJ1-5, with D uncertain. CDR1 WNHNN and CDR2 SYGVQD come from the germline V gene (reference sequence). Trimming stripped 10 bases from V and 0 bases from J, with 10 bases between. CDR3 length: 13 amino acids. This CDR3 is CATSTDSNQPQHF. CDR3 DNA sequence: TGCGCCACCTCAACAGATAGCAATCAGCCCCAGCATTTT.

The chain combines TRBV10-3 with TRBJ1-2; no definite D call. V lost 4 bases and J 8 bases, leaving 11 bases between the germline ends. The germline gives CDR1 ENHRY, CDR2 SYGVKD. The CDR3 has 12 residues. CDR3 DNA sequence: TGTGCCATCAGTGGGGCTTCAGGAGGCTACACCTTC. It specifies CAISGASGGYTF.

The chain has TRBV7-6 and TRBJ1-2; 8 nucleotides align to TRBD1. Germline V lookup: CDR1 SGHVS, CDR2 FNYEAQ. The CDR3 is 15 amino acids. Trimming removed 2 bases from V and 3 bases from J; junction bases left unmatched: 5. The CDR3 is CASSLTGTGYYGYTF. CDR3 nucleotide sequence: TGTGCCAGCAGCTTAACCGGGACAGGCTACTATGGCTACACCTTC.

The rearrangement joins TRBV7-8 to TRBJ1-1; the match to TRBD1 covers 7 bases. The CDR3 consists of 15 residues. The J segment lost 1 base and the V segment lost 2 bases, leaving 4 bases of the junction unmatched. The germline V gene encodes CDR1 SGHVS and CDR2 FQNEAQ. CDR3 DNA: TGTGCCAGCAGCTTATACAGGACAGGGAACACTGAAGCTTTCTTT. The encoded protein is CASSLYRTGNTEAFF.

This chain uses TRBV5-5 with TRBJ2-7; D may be TRBD2 (5 bases). Germline V gene lookup returns CDR1 SGHKS and CDR2 YYEKEE (reference sequence). The CDR3 runs 15 residues. Trimming removed 1 base from V and 0 bases from J, with 11 bases in between. DNA for the CDR3: TGTGCCAGCAGCTTGTACCCGGGATACTCCTACGAGCAGTACTTC. This codes for CASSLYPGYSYEQYF. The full variable domain, with the rest looked up from reference TRBV5-5 and TRBJ2-7, is DAGVTQSPTHLIKTRGQQVTLRCSPISGHKSVSWYQQVLGQGPQFIFQYYEKEERGRGNFPDRFSARQFPNYSSELNVNALLLGDSALYLCASSLYPGYSYEQYFGPGTRLTVT.

This clone was observed a handful of times. V and J are TRBV4-1 and TRBJ2-7, with 9 bases that match TRBD2. The CDR3 has 20 residues. Germline V gene sequence: CDR1 MGHRA, CDR2 YSYEKL. V trimming: 0 bases; J trimming: 1 base; junction bases outside the gene matches: 16. CDR3 nucleotide sequence: TGCGCCAGCAGCCAAGACGGGCTAGCGGGACACATTGGAAGGTCCTACGAGCAGTACTTC. Residues: CASSQDGLAGHIGRSYEQYF.

This sequence joins TRBV24-1 and TRBJ2-1, with 11 bases lining up with TRBD2. Trimming at V came to 5 bases and at J to 5 bases, leaving 4 bases not matched to a gene. Looked up from germline, CDR1 is KGHDR and CDR2 is SFDVKD. CDR3 length: 15 amino acids. The CDR3 is CATSATSGSHNEQFF. In nucleotides, the CDR3 is TGTGCCACCAGTGCCACTAGCGGGAGTCACAATGAGCAGTTCTTC.

The chain couples TRBV5-1 to TRBJ2-1, with TRBD2 matching over 10 bases. Germline-derived CDR1 and CDR2 are SGHRS and YFSETQ. The V and J ends lost 1 base and 5 bases, in that order; junction bases with no gene match: 3. The CDR3 contains 15 residues. CDR3 protein: CASSLLAGVNNEQFF. In DNA, the CDR3 is TGCGCCAGCAGCTTGCTAGCGGGAGTAAACAATGAGCAGTTCTTC.

The V gene is TRBV11-2, the J gene TRBJ1-1; D is possibly TRBD1 (6 bases). V was trimmed by 4 bases and J by 0 bases, leaving 12 bases between them. The CDR3 is made up of 15 amino acids. The germline gives CDR1 SGHAT, CDR2 FQNNGV. The CDR3 here is CASSSGQFMNTEAFF. CDR3 nucleotides: TGTGCCAGCAGCTCCGGACAGTTCATGAACACTGAAGCTTTCTTT.

This clone appeared a single time. The chain combines TRBV30 with TRBJ1-1, with 7 bases that match TRBD1. This CDR3 comprises 14 residues. The ends lost 4 bases at V and 4 bases at J; junction bases unmatched: 9. Germline V gives CDR1 GTSNPN, CDR2 SVGIG (reference sequence). In nucleotides, the CDR3 is TGTGCCTGGAACCCCCAGGGGGGAATCACTGAAGCTTTCTTT. Its protein is CAWNPQGGITEAFF. The full variable domain, its missing parts supplied by reference TRBV30 and TRBJ1-1, is SQTIHQWPATLVQPVGSPLSLECTVEGTSNPNLYWYRQAAGRGLQLLFYSVGIGQISSEVPQNLSASRPQDRQFILSSKKLLLSDSGFYLCAWNPQGGITEAFFGQGTRLTVV.

The gene calls are TRBV2 and TRBJ2-1; D gene unclear. The CDR3 contains 14 residues. Germline-derived CDR1 and CDR2 are SNHLY and FYNNEI. V dropped 7 bases and J dropped 4 bases, with 14 bases sitting between them. The CDR3 nucleotides read TGTGCCAGCACTGTACTACTTCCATACAATGAGCAGTTCTTC. This sequence encodes CASTVLLPYNEQFF.

The chain recombines TRBV15 with TRBJ1-2, with 9 bases lining up with TRBD1. V was pared by 0 bases and J by 2 bases, with 7 bases of the junction left unmatched. This CDR3 comprises 17 residues. Germline loops: CDR1 LNHNV, CDR2 YYDKDF (reference sequence). CDR3 region: CATSRDIIGTGNYGYTF. CDR3 nucleotide sequence: TGTGCCACCAGCAGAGATATAATAGGGACAGGGAACTATGGCTACACCTTC.

This chain uses TRBV10-3 with TRBJ2-1; 7 bases are shared with TRBD2. With 4 bases clipped from V and 2 bases from J, the junction kept 8 bases outside the gene matches. The CDR3 length is 16 residues. The V gene's germline CDR1 is ENHRY and CDR2 SYGVKD. In DNA form, the CDR3 reads TGTGCCATCAGTGTCGATGCTAGCGGCCCCTACAATGAGCAGTTCTTC. The encoded protein is CAISVDASGPYNEQFF.

The rearrangement joins TRBV11-3 to TRBJ1-1, with D uncertain. With 5 bases removed from V and 1 base from J, the gap between germline ends came to 14 bases. Germline CDR1 and CDR2: SGHNT and YENEEA. CDR3 length equals 15 residues. The CDR3 reads CASSPRAGQNTEAFF. In DNA, the CDR3 is TGTGCCAGCAGCCCGCGGGCCGGCCAGAACACTGAAGCTTTCTTT. Full variable domain (remainder filled in from reference TRBV11-3 and TRBJ1-1): EAGVVQSPRYKIIEKKQPVAFWCNPISGHNTLYWYLQNLGQGPELLIRYENEEAVDDSQLPKDRFSAERLKGVDSTLKIQPAELGDSAVYLCASSPRAGQNTEAFFGQGTRLTVV.

The chain recombines TRBV20-1 with TRBJ2-7, with 10 bases aligning to TRBD1. Trimming removed 4 bases from V and 1 base from J; junction bases left unmatched: 7. Germline values: CDR1 DFQATT, CDR2 SNEGSKA (reference sequence). CDR3 length equals 15 residues. CDR3 residues: CSATEPGQGSYEQYF. CDR3 coding DNA: TGCAGTGCTACTGAGCCGGGACAGGGGTCCTACGAGCAGTACTTC.

In DNA, the CDR3 is TGTGCCAGCTCACCACGGGGACAGGGTGAAACTGAAGCTTTCTTT. Translation: CASSPRGQGETEAFF. The chain joins TRBV18 to TRBJ1-1; 9 nucleotides align to TRBD1. V dropped 1 base and J dropped 5; count of bases not matched to a gene: 5. Germline CDR1 and CDR2: KGHSH and LQKENI. The CDR3 contains 15 residues.

The genes are TRBV5-1 and TRBJ1-4; D not resolved. Germline V gene lookup returns CDR1 SGHRS and CDR2 YFSETQ. The CDR3 spans 16 residues. V was cut by 0 bases and J by 7 bases, with 16 bases left in between. The CDR3: CASSLGASLKLEKLFF. The CDR3 nucleotides are TGCGCCAGCAGCTTGGGAGCTAGCCTCAAACTTGAAAAACTGTTTTTT.